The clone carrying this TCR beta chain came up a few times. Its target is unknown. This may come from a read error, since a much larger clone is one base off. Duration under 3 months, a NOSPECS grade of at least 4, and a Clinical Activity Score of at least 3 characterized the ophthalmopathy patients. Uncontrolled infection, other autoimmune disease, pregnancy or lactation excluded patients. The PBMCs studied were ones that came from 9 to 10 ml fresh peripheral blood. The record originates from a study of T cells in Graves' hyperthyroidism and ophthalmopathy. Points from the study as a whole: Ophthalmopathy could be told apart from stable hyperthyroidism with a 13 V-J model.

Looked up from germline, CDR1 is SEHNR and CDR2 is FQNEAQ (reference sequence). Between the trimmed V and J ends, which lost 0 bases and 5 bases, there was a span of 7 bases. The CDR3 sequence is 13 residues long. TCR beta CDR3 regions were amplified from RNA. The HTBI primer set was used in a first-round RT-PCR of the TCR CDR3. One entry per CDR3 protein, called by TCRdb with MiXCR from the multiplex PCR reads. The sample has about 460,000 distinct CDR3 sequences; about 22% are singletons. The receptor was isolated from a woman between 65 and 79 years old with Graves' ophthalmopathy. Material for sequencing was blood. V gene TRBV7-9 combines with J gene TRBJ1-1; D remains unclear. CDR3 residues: CASSLASWTEAFF. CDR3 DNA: TGTGCCAGCAGCTTAGCATCCTGGACTGAAGCTTTCTTT.